The sample holds one count of the clone carrying this T cell receptor beta chain. Its antigen is currently unknown. Every patient had mismatch repair deficiency by PCR or immunohistochemistry. Looked up from germline, CDR1 is LNHNV and CDR2 is YYDKDF (reference sequence). The CDR3 contains 16 residues. Trimming shortened V by 3 bases and J by 0 bases, and 12 bases separated the two germline ends. The data were taken from a study of PD-1 blockade in mismatch repair-deficient tumors. Overall study context: Patients had fewer than 15 mismatch repair-deficient cancer types and were previously treated and progressing.

Sequencing was performed with immunoSEQ multiplex PCR; in TCRdb, only in-frame clones are kept and a portion is missing. Of approximately 100,000 clones listed, 82% are singletons. Study results and caveats: Rapid post-treatment expansion, then contraction, generally preceding radiologic response, marked tumor-resident clones.

The chain employs TRBV15 and TRBJ2-1, with D maybe TRBD2 (5 bases). This specimen consisted of peripheral blood, obtained about 36 weeks after starting pembrolizumab. The sequence was collected from an adult with mismatch repair-deficient cancer. CDR3 in amino acids: CATSRVAYSSYNEQFF. CDR3 nucleotide sequence: TGTGCCACCAGCAGGGTAGCGTATAGCTCCTACAATGAGCAGTTCTTC.